A selection of T cell receptor beta chains follows, all from one sample in a study of shared clonotypes between healthy human individuals. Sequencing used immunoSEQ multiplex PCR; TCRdb keeps in-frame clones, though not all of them. The sample lists 2 million to 3 million clones; approximately 94% were seen once. Input material: naive CD4+ T cells sorted from blood. All receptors derive from a young man in good health. CDR3s include the opening cysteine and the closing phenylalanine or tryptophan. The D gene is left open where the match is weak. The size entry is marked missing in some rows and otherwise reads once, few, many or a size class.

>TRBJ2-7|once|TRBV7-2|.
CASSLVGRPYEQYF
>TRBJ2-6|.|TRBV6-5|.
CASSLSGANVLTF
>TRBJ1-1|once|TRBV6-6|TRBD1
CASSRGRGTEAFF
>TRBJ2-7|.|TRBV11-2|.
CASSLDPYMHEQYF
>TRBJ1-2|.|TRBV20-1|.
CSARGRSGYTF
>TRBJ2-7|.|TRBV7-8|.
CASSFTRTYEQYF
>TRBJ1-2|.|TRBV29-1|TRBD1
CSVALQGADGYTF
>TRBJ2-1|.|TRBV9|TRBD2
CASSGGLALWDEQFF
>TRBJ2-7|.|TRBV6-1|TRBD2
CASDASGSYEQYF
>TRBJ1-1|.|TRBV5-1|TRBD1
CASSPNRGTGRDTEAFF
>TRBJ1-4|.|TRBV6-1|TRBD1
CASSEGGGGAGKLFF
>TRBJ2-2|.|TRBV5-1|.
CASSLRVDSEVTGELFF
>TRBJ2-7|.|TRBV7-2|.
CASSFLAGSYEQYF
>TRBJ1-4|.|TRBV30|.
CAWSRPNEKLFF
>TRBJ1-1|.|TRBV5-1|TRBD1
CASNRGAVENTEAFF
>TRBJ2-3|.|TRBV30|.
CAWSVQRVGADTQYF
>TRBJ2-7|.|TRBV2|TRBD2
CASGGDHTYEQYF
>TRBJ1-1|few|TRBV30|.
CAWSYLRGTEAFF
>TRBJ1-2|.|TRBV5-1|TRBD1
CASSSGTGYPWGYTF
>TRBJ2-7|.|TRBV28|TRBD2
CASSLVASGAYEQYF
>TRBJ1-6|.|TRBV6-5|TRBD1
CASSLLQGNSPLHF
>TRBJ2-5|.|TRBV7-2|.
CASSPWTTQETQYF
>TRBJ1-3|.|TRBV7-2|.
CASSLEGVSSGNTIYF
>TRBJ2-1|once|TRBV2|.
CASSEGGADNEQFF
>TRBJ2-1|.|TRBV5-4|.
CASSLVGSSYNEQFF
>TRBJ1-2|once|TRBV15|.
CATSRGTQLGVYGYTF
>TRBJ1-1|.|TRBV6-6|.
CASIVFGSTEAFF
>TRBJ2-7|.|TRBV10-2|TRBD2
CASSVASGGGEQYF
>TRBJ1-2|once|TRBV7-2|.
CASSYRNYGYTF
>TRBJ1-1|.|TRBV6-1|TRBD1
CASRGGEGEAFF
>TRBJ2-3|.|TRBV9|.
CASSLTRLVSTDTQYF
>TRBJ1-2|.|TRBV5-4|.
CASGYSEGSYGYTF
>TRBJ2-2|.|TRBV19|TRBD1
CASGTGQGRSTGELFF
>TRBJ1-2|.|TRBV7-8|.
CASSLAGNYGYTF
>TRBJ1-5|few|TRBV5-1|.
CASSLDSPSNQPQHF
>TRBJ1-4|.|TRBV9|.
CASSASTATNEKLFF
>TRBJ2-2|.|TRBV5-1|.
CASSFPMDGELFF
>TRBJ1-1|once|TRBV11-2|TRBD1
CASTALTTGLTTEAFF
>TRBJ2-3|.|TRBV4-3|.
CASSPKDTQYF
>TRBJ2-6|.|TRBV19|.
CASSTPAGRTPSSGANVLTF
>TRBJ2-1|.|TRBV4-1|.
CASSQPLQYNEQFF
>TRBJ2-1|.|TRBV28|TRBD1
CASSPTQGAVTYNEQFF
>TRBJ2-2|.|TRBV7-8|.
CASSPEGGPTGELFF
>TRBJ2-4|.|TRBV19|.
CASSQTALAKNIQYF
>TRBJ1-2|.|TRBV25-1|.
CASSDAGRDGYTF
>TRBJ1-5|.|TRBV20-1|.
CSASGDQPQHF
>TRBJ2-3|.|TRBV5-4|.
CASSPFLGTDTQYF
>TRBJ2-7|.|TRBV7-2|.
CASSLVGTGAYEQYF
>TRBJ1-6|few|TRBV10-3|.
CAIAGISDSPLHF
>TRBJ2-5|.|TRBV2|.
CASSLETQYF
>TRBJ1-1|.|TRBV11-2|TRBD1
CASSAFGDRARDTEAFF
>TRBJ1-1|few|TRBV30|.
CAWSKVRGTEAFF
>TRBJ1-6|.|TRBV28|.
CASSLRGIRVRPLHF
>TRBJ2-7|.|TRBV7-9|.
CASSLSGAGSYEQYF
>TRBJ1-3|.|TRBV6-5|.
CASSYSTAGNTIYF
>TRBJ1-4|.|TRBV19|.
CASSIDRAEKLFF
>TRBJ1-3|.|TRBV28|.
CASSSSLFSGNTIYF
>TRBJ2-7|.|TRBV11-2|TRBD2
CASSFTREGREQYF
>TRBJ1-1|.|TRBV5-1|.
CASSLAWVGQNTEAFF
>TRBJ2-2|.|TRBV6-5|.
CASSYSGKVDTGELFF